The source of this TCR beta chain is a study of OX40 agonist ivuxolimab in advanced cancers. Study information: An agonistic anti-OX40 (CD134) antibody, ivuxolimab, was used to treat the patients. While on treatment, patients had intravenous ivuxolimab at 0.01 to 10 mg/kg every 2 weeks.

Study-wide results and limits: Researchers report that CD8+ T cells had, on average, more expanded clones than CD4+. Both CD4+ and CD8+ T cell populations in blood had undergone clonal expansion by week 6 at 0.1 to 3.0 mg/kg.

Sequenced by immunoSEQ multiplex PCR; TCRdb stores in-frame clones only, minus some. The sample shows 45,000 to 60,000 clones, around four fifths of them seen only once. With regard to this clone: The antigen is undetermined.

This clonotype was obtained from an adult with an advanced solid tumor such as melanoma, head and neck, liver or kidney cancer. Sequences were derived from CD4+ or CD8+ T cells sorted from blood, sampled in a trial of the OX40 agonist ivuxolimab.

CDR3 residues: CASSSTGAYYGYTF. CDR3 coding DNA: TGTGCCAGCAGCTCCACAGGGGCTTACTATGGCTACACCTTC. This chain joins TRBV11-2 and TRBJ1-2; 7 bases are shared with TRBD1. This CDR3 contains 14 residues. Germline assignment: CDR1 SGHAT and CDR2 FQNNGV. The V gene end was trimmed by 4 bases and the J gene end by 3 bases; junction bases not matched to a gene: 5.